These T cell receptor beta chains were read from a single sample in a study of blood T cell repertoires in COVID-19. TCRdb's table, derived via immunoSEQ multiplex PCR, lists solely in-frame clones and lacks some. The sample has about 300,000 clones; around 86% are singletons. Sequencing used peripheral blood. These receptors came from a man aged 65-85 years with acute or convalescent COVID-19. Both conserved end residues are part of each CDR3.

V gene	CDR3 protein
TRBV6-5	CASRDEGRAEAFF
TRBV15	CATSRVLAVEDEQFF
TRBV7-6	CASSLNRSPGEKLFF
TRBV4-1	CASSPQGNYGYTF
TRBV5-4	CASSLTGMNTEAFF
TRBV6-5	CASTLGPGYNEQFF
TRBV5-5	CASSLTTGGNEKLFF
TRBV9	CASSVEVQGNSPLHF
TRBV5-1	CASSVIGVRQGAGEQYF
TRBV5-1	CASSLAAGLQETQYF
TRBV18	CASSPGILRDEQFF
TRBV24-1	CATSDPRLAEGTQYF
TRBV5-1	CASRQTGGYGYTF
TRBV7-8	CASSLQINSPLHF
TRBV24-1	CATSDPGREQFF
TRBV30	CAWTSGTSTDTQYF